These 25 T cell receptor beta chains originate from one sample sequenced in a study of cytomegalovirus exposure and HLA in healthy donors. The study ran its PCR with 60 Vbeta and 13 Jbeta primers. Only in-frame clones appear in the TCRdb table, and some are missing; sequencing was by immunoSEQ multiplex PCR. The table lists about 190,000 clones, roughly four fifths of them singletons. The sequencing input was PBMCs. The receptors come from a woman in her thirties in good health and CMV-seropositive.

This chain uses TRBV4-1 with TRBJ1-1; 10 bases are a match to TRBD1. Germline values: CDR1 MGHRA, CDR2 YSYEKL. V shed 2 bases and J 3 bases; nucleotides not matched to a gene: 3. This CDR3 is built from 15 residues. CDR3 sequence reads: CASSQQGQGYTEAFF. As DNA, the CDR3 is TGCGCCAGCAGCCAACAGGGACAGGGGTACACTGAAGCTTTCTTT.

This clone appeared a few times. This rearrangement joins TRBV5-4 to TRBJ2-3, with 9 bases aligning to TRBD2. Trimming cost V 5 bases and J 6 bases; bases outside gene matches: 7. Per germline, CDR1 SGHNT and CDR2 YYREEE (reference sequence). The CDR3 consists of 14 residues. The chain's CDR3 is CASRGSGSSDTQYF. CDR3 nucleotide sequence: TGTGCCAGCAGGGGTAGCGGGAGCTCGGATACGCAGTATTTT.

The chain recombines TRBV27 with TRBJ2-7; D possibly corresponds to TRBD2 (6 bases). V lost 2 bases and J 3 bases, leaving 14 bases between the germline ends. Germline values: CDR1 MNHEY, CDR2 SMNVEV (reference sequence). The CDR3 consists of 15 residues. The CDR3 region has the DNA TGTGCCAGCAGTTTAGGCGGGACCGGTAGCTACGAGCAGTACTTC. This gives the protein CASSLGGTGSYEQYF.

V usage is TRBV29-1 and J usage is TRBJ2-1, with a weak D call TRBD2 (5 bases). CDR3 length equals 14 residues. Germline-derived CDR1 and CDR2 are SQVTM and ANQGSEA. V lost 6 bases and J lost 0, with 12 bases in between. As DNA, the CDR3 is TGCAGCGTGAAGAATGAGGGCTCCTACAATGAGCAGTTCTTC. The encoded protein is CSVKNEGSYNEQFF.

This chain links TRBV2 with TRBJ2-3, with a possible D match to TRBD2 (6 bases). The CDR3 totals 15 residues. The V gene's germline CDR1 is SNHLY and CDR2 FYNNEI. Trimming took 4 bases from V and 3 from J, leaving 14 bases between them. CDR3 region: CASSAQRVRTDTQYF. The CDR3 coding sequence is TGTGCCAGCAGTGCACAGCGGGTAAGGACAGATACGCAGTATTTT.

The rearrangement links TRBV7-9 to TRBJ1-1; 8 positions match TRBD1. Germline V gene data show CDR1 as SEHNR and CDR2 as FQNEAQ (reference sequence). V lost 5 bases to trimming and J lost 6 bases; unmatched junction nucleotides: 11. The CDR3 sequence is 15 residues long. CDR3 in amino acids: CASSVRAGGAAEAFF. CDR3 nucleotides: TGTGCCAGCAGCGTTAGGGCAGGGGGCGCGGCTGAAGCTTTCTTT. The entire variable domain, with the rest obtained from reference TRBV7-9 and TRBJ1-1, is as follows: DTGVSQNPRHKITKRGQNVTFRCDPISEHNRLYWYRQTLGQGPEFLTYFQNEAQLEKSRLLSDRFSAERPKGSFSTLEIQRTEQGDSAMYLCASSVRAGGAAEAFFGQGTRLTVV.

Only one count was recorded for this clone. The chain carries TRBV19 and TRBJ1-4, with a weak D call TRBD1 (6 bases). Between the trimmed V and J ends, which lost 4 bases and 10 bases, there was a span of 13 bases. CDR3 length equals 13 residues. In germline, CDR1 is LNHDA, CDR2 SQIVND (reference sequence). This CDR3 is CASSTQRGGKLFF. CDR3 bases: TGTGCCAGTAGTACACAGAGAGGGGGAAAACTGTTTTTT. Full variable domain (rest looked up from reference TRBV19 and TRBJ1-4): DGGITQSPKYLFRKEGQNVTLSCEQNLNHDAMYWYRQDPGQGLRLIYYSQIVNDFQKGDIAEGYSVSREKKESFPLTVTSAQKNPTAFYLCASSTQRGGKLFFGSGTQLSVL.

CDR3 in DNA: TGCGCCAGCAGCCCCGGGACAGGGAACACCGGGGAGCTGTTTTTT. It yields the protein CASSPGTGNTGELFF. J is TRBJ2-2 and V is TRBV5-1, with 8 bases aligning to TRBD1. Looked up from germline, CDR1 is SGHRS and CDR2 is YFSETQ. CDR3 length equals 15 residues. J was trimmed by 1 base and V by 4 bases; bases with no gene match: 3.

The gene calls are TRBV28 and TRBJ2-7; 7 bases fit TRBD2. J lost 3 bases, V lost 6 bases, and 11 bases had no gene match. CDR3 length: 15 residues. Germline lookup yields CDR1 MDHEN and CDR2 SYDVKM. In DNA form, the CDR3 reads TGTGCCAGCAGCCCACTAGCGACGGCGGGCTACGAGCAGTACTTC. This translates into CASSPLATAGYEQYF.

This clone appeared a few times. The germline gene is not matched at one end of the junction; a read error may be the cause. This chain connects TRBV7-9 to TRBJ2-1; TRBD2 agrees at 9 bases. Germline assignment: CDR1 SEHNR and CDR2 FQNEAQ (reference sequence). The CDR3 spans 15 residues. Here the CDR3 DNA reads TGTTCCAGCAGCCCTACGGGACTAGCTGGGGATGAGCAGTTCTTC. Its translation is CSSSPTGLAGDEQFF.

The rearrangement links TRBV10-3 to TRBJ1-1, with 12 positions matching TRBD1. Trimming cost V 3 bases and J 4 bases; bases outside gene matches: 18. This CDR3 is 20 amino acids long. Germline V lookup: CDR1 ENHRY, CDR2 SYGVKD. CDR3 sequence: CAISDMGTPGTGGLSTEAFF. The CDR3 nucleotides read TGTGCCATCAGTGATATGGGTACCCCCGGGACAGGGGGCCTGAGCACTGAAGCTTTCTTT.

The chain joins TRBV28 to TRBJ1-1, with 8 bases aligning to TRBD1. After removal of 3 bases from V and 4 bases from J, the junction contained 10 bases not matched to a gene. The germline CDR1 and CDR2 sequences are MDHEN and SYDVKM. CDR3 length: 16 residues. The CDR3 sequence is CASSFLRQDRGTEAFF. CDR3 nucleotides: TGTGCCAGCAGTTTTCTTCGGCAAGACAGGGGCACTGAAGCTTTCTTT.

In nucleotides, the CDR3 is TGTGCCAGCAGCTTGGCGACTAGCGGGACTAGCACAGATACGCAGTATTTT. This codes for CASSLATSGTSTDTQYF. V usage is TRBV5-4 and J usage is TRBJ2-3; the match to TRBD2 covers 11 bases. The ends lost 0 bases at V and 0 bases at J; junction bases unmatched: 3. CDR1 is SGHNT and CDR2 is YYREEE in the germline V gene (reference sequence). There are 17 residues in the CDR3.

This chain joins TRBV9 and TRBJ2-1; a possible D gene is TRBD1 (5 bases). Germline CDR1 and CDR2: SGDLS and YYNGEE. Trimming took 0 bases from V and 5 from J, leaving 18 bases between them. The CDR3 is made up of 17 amino acids. CDR3 protein: CASSVGPLATVDNEQFF. As DNA, the CDR3 is TGTGCCAGCAGCGTAGGACCCCTGGCGACAGTAGACAATGAGCAGTTCTTC.

The V call is TRBV5-1, the J call TRBJ2-3; D possibly corresponds to TRBD1 (6 bases). In germline, CDR1 is SGHRS, CDR2 YFSETQ. The V gene lost 6 bases and the J gene lost 0 bases, with 11 bases spanning the gap. The CDR3 loop spans 14 amino acids. This chain's CDR3 is CASTGVPSTDTQYF. CDR3 nucleotides: TGCGCCAGCACAGGGGTTCCTAGCACAGATACGCAGTATTTT.

V and J are TRBV5-3 and TRBJ1-3; D call uncertain. TRBV5-3 is classed as an ORF, of uncertain function. V was clipped by 5 bases and J by 0 bases, with 21 bases between them. The CDR3 length is 18 residues. CDR3 sequence reads: CARRNPPRHLLSGNTIYF. The CDR3 DNA sequence: TGTGCCAGAAGGAATCCCCCGCGACACCTTCTCTCTGGAAACACCATATATTTT.

This sequence joins TRBV28 and TRBJ2-7, with 11 bases that match TRBD2. The CDR3 is made up of 15 amino acids. V shed 6 bases and J 4 bases; nucleotides not matched to a gene: 8. Germline-derived CDR1 and CDR2 are MDHEN and SYDVKM. CDR3 DNA sequence: TGTGCCAGCAGGGAACCGGGACTAGCGGCTTACGAGCAGTACTTC. This translates into CASREPGLAAYEQYF.

The J gene is TRBJ2-2, the V gene TRBV18; 12 bases map to TRBD2. V lost 2 bases to trimming and J lost 5 bases; unmatched junction nucleotides: 3. Germline-derived CDR1 and CDR2 are KGHSH and LQKENI. The CDR3 is 16 residues long. CDR3 sequence: CASSPKTSGSTGELFF. The CDR3 nucleotides read TGTGCCAGCTCACCAAAGACTAGCGGGAGTACCGGGGAGCTGTTTTTT.

Notes on this clone: At the DNA level, this CDR3 is encoded by other sequences in the same sample as well. The genes are TRBV27 and TRBJ1-5; D might be TRBD1 (5 bases). Germline CDR1 reads MNHEY; CDR2 reads SMNVEV (reference sequence). The CDR3 consists of 14 residues. V was clipped by 8 bases and J by 1 base, with 12 bases between them. The CDR3 DNA sequence: TGTGCCAGCTCCGACAGCCCCAGCAATCAGCCCCAGCATTTT. Its translation: CASSDSPSNQPQHF.

The CDR3 loop is CASSLGGTGELFF. CDR3 DNA sequence: TGCGCCAGCAGCCTAGGAGGTACCGGGGAGCTGTTTTTT. The chain recombines TRBV4-1 with TRBJ2-2; the D gene is possibly TRBD2 (5 bases). The V end lost 4 bases, the J end lost 5 bases, and 8 bases lay between the germline ends. Germline V gene lookup returns CDR1 MGHRA and CDR2 YSYEKL. This CDR3 comprises 13 residues.

This chain uses TRBV2 with TRBJ2-7; 8 nucleotides match TRBD1. J gave up 3 bases and V 7 bases, and 11 bases lay outside the gene matches. CDR3 size: 15 residues. From germline, CDR1 is SNHLY and CDR2 FYNNEI. CDR3 region: CASILQGDRIYEQYF. The CDR3 region has the DNA TGTGCCAGCATTCTACAGGGGGATAGAATCTACGAGCAGTACTTC.

This chain links TRBV20-1 with TRBJ2-7; D is unclear. The CDR3 length is 10 residues. CDR1 DFQATT and CDR2 SNEGSKA come from the germline V gene (reference sequence). Trimming removed 1 base from V and 5 bases from J, with 3 bases in between. This CDR3 is CSARGNEQYF. CDR3 in DNA: TGCAGTGCTAGAGGTAACGAGCAGTACTTC.

This rearrangement joins TRBV6-5 to TRBJ1-4, with a possible D match to TRBD1 (6 bases). Trimming shortened V by 1 base and J by 0 bases, and 9 bases separated the two germline ends. The CDR3 runs 16 residues. Germline values: CDR1 MNHEY, CDR2 SVGAGI. The CDR3 DNA follows: TGTGCCAGCAGTTACTTTTACAGGGCAACTAATGAAAAACTGTTTTTT. Translating it yields CASSYFYRATNEKLFF.

The rearrangement joins TRBV7-9 to TRBJ2-1; 7 nucleotides agree with TRBD2. Germline V lookup: CDR1 SEHNR, CDR2 FQNEAQ (reference sequence). The CDR3 consists of 17 residues. With V trimmed by 5 bases and J by 0 bases, 10 bases remained unmatched. CDR3 residues: CASSPPTSVSSYNEQFF. CDR3 sequence (DNA): TGTGCCAGCAGCCCCCCTACTAGCGTTAGCTCCTACAATGAGCAGTTCTTC.

This clone was counted between two and nine times. This chain joins TRBV6-5 and TRBJ2-7, with D possibly matching TRBD1 (5 bases). V was clipped by 5 bases and J by 5 bases, with 13 bases between them. CDR1 MNHEY and CDR2 SVGAGI come from the germline V gene. This CDR3 spans 13 amino acids. CDR3 loop: CASSTGRGHEQYF. The DNA of the CDR3 is TGTGCCAGCAGTACAGGACGTGGGCACGAGCAGTACTTC.